The table lists the clone carrying this T cell receptor (beta chain) with a count of one. Its antigen is undetermined. Naivety among CD8 cells was defined by CD45RO negativity and positive CCR7 selection, thereby excluding terminally differentiated effector memory CD45RA+ cells. The sample originates from a study of shared clonotypes between healthy human individuals. This CDR3 has 14 amino acids. Trimming pared 3 bases from V and 5 bases from J, leaving 14 bases between. Per the germline V gene, CDR1 is SGHAT and CDR2 is FQNNGV. The input for sorted-subset replicate PCRs was 200 to 250 ng DNA, some 28,000 T cell genomes. The table came from immunoSEQ multiplex PCR; TCRdb's copy has only in-frame clones and leaves some out. The sample contains around 1.9 million clones, just under 95% of which appear only once. Points from the study as a whole: Depth of sequencing was expected to influence donor clonotype sharing. Limited genetic and exposure-history diversity came from having few donors.

This receptor was identified in a man in his late teens or twenties in good health. Some clones in this sample may be carry-over from other donors' samples. Sequencing input: naive CD8+ T cells from PBMCs. The V gene is TRBV11-2, the J gene TRBJ2-7, with D possibly TRBD1 on 5 matching bases. The DNA of the CDR3 is TGTGCCAGCAGCTTGTCAGCAGGGTTCCACGAGCAGTACTTC. Translating gives CASSLSAGFHEQYF.